This is a list of T cell receptor beta chains from one sample in a study of blood T cell repertoires in COVID-19. This table comes from immunoSEQ multiplex PCR, and its TCRdb copy is limited to in-frame clones, with some not included. The sample lists 300,000 to 400,000 clones; around 87% were seen once. Source material: peripheral blood. These receptors came from a woman in her forties or fifties who had recovered from COVID-19. CDR3s include the opening cysteine and the closing phenylalanine or tryptophan. The order of the fields is V gene, D gene, clone size, J gene, CDR3 protein, CDR3 DNA. D genes are given only for firm matches. Clone sizes are given selectively: once, few, many, or a class where the clone is expanded.

v_gene: TRBV6-4
d_gene: TRBD1
abundance: once
j_gene: TRBJ1-4
CDR3aa: CASSEGTGYGEKLFF
CDR3nt: TGTGCCAGCAGTGAAGGGACAGGGTATGGTGAAAAACTGTTTTTT

v_gene: TRBV14
d_gene: TRBD1
abundance: -
j_gene: TRBJ1-2
CDR3aa: CASSRGPGQGAMLDGYTF
CDR3nt: TGTGCCAGCAGCCGGGGACCGGGACAGGGGGCTATGTTGGATGGCTACACCTTC

v_gene: TRBV28
d_gene: -
abundance: -
j_gene: TRBJ1-1
CDR3aa: CASSFEGRNTEAFF
CDR3nt: TGTGCCAGCAGTTTTGAGGGCAGGAACACTGAAGCTTTCTTT

v_gene: TRBV6-4
d_gene: -
abundance: -
j_gene: TRBJ1-2
CDR3aa: CASRPGNFGDYGYTF
CDR3nt: TGTGCCAGCAGACCTGGAAACTTCGGAGACTATGGCTACACCTTC

v_gene: TRBV3-1/TRBV3-2
d_gene: -
abundance: -
j_gene: TRBJ1-1
CDR3aa: CASSQFQLRGEAFF
CDR3nt: TGTGCCAGCAGCCAATTCCAACTTCGGGGGGAGGCTTTCTTT

v_gene: TRBV7-2
d_gene: -
abundance: -
j_gene: TRBJ1-2
CDR3aa: CASSPFGQFYGYTF
CDR3nt: TGTGCCAGCAGCCCCTTTGGACAGTTCTATGGCTACACCTTC

v_gene: TRBV7-2
d_gene: TRBD2
abundance: -
j_gene: TRBJ2-1
CDR3aa: CASRTGLAENNEQFF
CDR3nt: TGTGCCAGCAGAACTGGACTAGCGGAAAACAATGAGCAGTTCTTC

v_gene: TRBV27
d_gene: TRBD2
abundance: -
j_gene: TRBJ2-1
CDR3aa: CASSSDRLAGNNEQFF
CDR3nt: TGTGCCAGCAGTTCAGATAGACTAGCGGGAAACAATGAGCAGTTCTTC

v_gene: TRBV9
d_gene: -
abundance: -
j_gene: TRBJ2-5
CDR3aa: CASSFQAEETQYF
CDR3nt: TGTGCCAGCAGCTTCCAAGCGGAAGAGACCCAGTACTTC

v_gene: TRBV28
d_gene: TRBD1
abundance: -
j_gene: TRBJ2-7
CDR3aa: CASSLQGAGEQYF
CDR3nt: TGTGCCAGCAGTTTACAGGGGGCGGGCGAGCAGTACTTC

v_gene: TRBV30
d_gene: TRBD1
abundance: -
j_gene: TRBJ2-7
CDR3aa: CAWSAGNRGSYEQYF
CDR3nt: TGTGCCTGGAGTGCTGGAAACAGGGGTTCCTACGAGCAGTACTTC

v_gene: TRBV7-2
d_gene: -
abundance: -
j_gene: TRBJ1-5
CDR3aa: CASRLGRGGQPQHF
CDR3nt: TGTGCCAGCAGGCTGGGTAGGGGCGGCCAGCCCCAGCATTTT

v_gene: TRBV5-4
d_gene: TRBD1
abundance: few
j_gene: TRBJ1-2
CDR3aa: CASSLAGQPSLNGYTF
CDR3nt: TGTGCCAGCAGCCTGGCGGGACAGCCCTCGTTGAATGGCTACACCTTC

v_gene: TRBV18
d_gene: -
abundance: -
j_gene: TRBJ1-2
CDR3aa: CASSPVLGLQYGYTF
CDR3nt: TGTGCCAGCTCACCTGTACTAGGACTGCAGTATGGCTACACCTTC

v_gene: TRBV27
d_gene: TRBD1
abundance: -
j_gene: TRBJ1-2
CDR3aa: CASTKDRAYGYTF
CDR3nt: TGTGCCAGCACCAAGGACAGGGCGTATGGCTACACCTTC